Listed below are T cell receptor beta chains from one sample, sequenced in a study of beta chain features in type 1 diabetes. The method was immunoSEQ multiplex PCR; TCRdb's version includes in-frame clones alone and lacks a portion of them. The sample contains some 160,000 clones, roughly 8% of which appear only once. The sequenced sample consisted of central memory CD4+ T cells from blood. The source is a young woman with type 1 diabetes. CDR3s leave out the opening cysteine and the closing phenylalanine or tryptophan. Each record gives: V gene, CDR3 protein.

V: TRBV29-1; CDR3: SVEGDTSYEQY
V: TRBV5-1; CDR3: ASSLDARRDGYT
V: TRBV12-5; CDR3: ASGAGARDTQY
V: TRBV29-1; CDR3: SVGGWENIQY
V: TRBV28; CDR3: ASSRLAGAYEQY
V: TRBV19; CDR3: ASSIGFGGTNTGELF
V: TRBV7-2; CDR3: ASSPLRETQY
V: TRBV30; CDR3: AWRHQGGSYEQY
V: TRBV19; CDR3: ASRGRDRGLDQPQH
V: TRBV5-1; CDR3: ASSQEPTGHNSPLH
V: TRBV6-5; CDR3: ASSYRSQGHEQY
V: TRBV23-1; CDR3: ASNGRGGVNEKLF
V: TRBV5-6; CDR3: ASSLSRVGNSPLH
V: TRBV30; CDR3: AWSVLGQISGNTIY
V: TRBV5-1; CDR3: ASSRTGAPDTQY
V: TRBV4-2; CDR3: ASSQDTGQPQH
V: TRBV18; CDR3: ASSPGTSGYNEQF
V: TRBV6-6; CDR3: ASSFNRAGAGELF
V: TRBV7-2; CDR3: ASSLRENGELF
V: TRBV29-1; CDR3: SVDSYNEQF
V: TRBV5-4; CDR3: ASSPSRGETQY
V: TRBV6-5; CDR3: ASSPGVEQF
V: TRBV15; CDR3: ATSTRTGGAIQY
V: TRBV5-1; CDR3: ASSDTSGEETQY
V: TRBV11-2; CDR3: ASSSQGATDTQY
V: TRBV2; CDR3: ASRGLAGGTGELF
V: TRBV18; CDR3: ASSAAGQTSQPQH
V: TRBV11-2; CDR3: ASSLEGGGRSEQF
V: TRBV4-3; CDR3: ASSQGTSGAAWETQY
V: TRBV19; CDR3: ASRLDRASINEQF